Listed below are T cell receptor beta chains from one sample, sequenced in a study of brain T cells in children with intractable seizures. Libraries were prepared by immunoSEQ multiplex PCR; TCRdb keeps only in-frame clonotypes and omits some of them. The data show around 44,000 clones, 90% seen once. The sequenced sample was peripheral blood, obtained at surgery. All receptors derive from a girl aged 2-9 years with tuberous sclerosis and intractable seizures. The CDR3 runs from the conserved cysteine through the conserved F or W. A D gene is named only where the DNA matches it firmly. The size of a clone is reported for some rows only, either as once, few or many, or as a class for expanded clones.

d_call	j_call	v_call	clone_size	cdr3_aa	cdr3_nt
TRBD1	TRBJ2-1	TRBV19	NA	CASSARDRGVDEQFF	TGTGCCAGTAGTGCCCGGGACAGGGGTGTAGATGAGCAGTTCTTC
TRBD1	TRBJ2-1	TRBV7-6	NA	CASSLTGSSYNEQFF	TGTGCCAGCAGCTTGACAGGGAGCTCCTACAATGAGCAGTTCTTC
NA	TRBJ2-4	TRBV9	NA	CASSAHRTSSSQNIQYF	TGTGCCAGCAGCGCTCACCGTACATCGTCTAGCCAAAACATTCAGTACTTC
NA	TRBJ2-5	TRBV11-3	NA	CASSLPWASQETQYF	TGTGCCAGCAGCCTCCCTTGGGCAAGCCAAGAGACCCAGTACTTC
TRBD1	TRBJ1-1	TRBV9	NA	CASSALRTGGYTEAFF	TGTGCCAGCAGCGCACTACGGACAGGGGGATACACTGAAGCTTTCTTT
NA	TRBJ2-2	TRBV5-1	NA	CASSSTGSDTGELFF	TGCGCCAGCAGCTCTACAGGGAGTGACACCGGGGAGCTGTTTTTT
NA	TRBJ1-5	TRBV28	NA	CASSSVSRGGSSNQPQHF	TGTGCCAGCAGCTCGGTTTCTCGCGGGGGTTCCAGCAATCAGCCCCAGCATTTT
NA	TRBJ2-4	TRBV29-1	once	CSVGGTLAKNIQYF	TGCAGCGTAGGGGGGACCCTAGCCAAAAACATTCAGTACTTC
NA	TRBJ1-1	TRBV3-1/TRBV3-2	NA	CASSQERWGFPEAFF	TGTGCCAGCAGCCAAGAGAGGTGGGGATTCCCTGAAGCTTTCTTT
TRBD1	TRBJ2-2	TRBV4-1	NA	CASSQDIRAGGINTGELFF	TGCGCCAGCAGCCAAGATATCAGGGCAGGGGGCATAAACACCGGGGAGCTGTTTTTT
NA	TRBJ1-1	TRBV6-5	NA	CASKPGLNTEAFF	TGTGCCAGCAAACCCGGCCTTAACACTGAAGCTTTCTTT
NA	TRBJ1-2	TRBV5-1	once	CASSLGGDGYTF	TGCGCCAGCAGCTTGGGCGGGGATGGCTACACCTTC
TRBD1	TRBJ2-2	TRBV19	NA	CASSITGGYTGELFF	TGTGCCAGTAGTATTACAGGGGGCTATACCGGGGAGCTGTTTTTT
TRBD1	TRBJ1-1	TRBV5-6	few	CASSLFRDSEAFF	TGTGCCAGCAGCTTATTTCGGGACAGTGAAGCTTTCTTT
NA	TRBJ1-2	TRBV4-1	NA	CASSQGEDSRYGYTF	TGCGCCAGCAGCCAAGGGGAAGACTCTCGGTATGGCTACACCTTC
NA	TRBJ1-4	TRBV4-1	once	CASSQVRADEKLFF	TGCGCCAGCAGCCAAGTTCGAGCCGATGAAAAACTGTTTTTT
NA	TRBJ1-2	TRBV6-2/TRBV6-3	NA	CASSYPGRRGYTF	TGTGCCAGCAGTTACCCGGGACGTCGGGGCTACACCTTC
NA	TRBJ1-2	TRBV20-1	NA	CSARKGAGYTF	TGCAGTGCTAGGAAAGGGGCCGGCTACACCTTC
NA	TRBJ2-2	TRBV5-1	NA	CASNLGSGELFF	TGCGCCAGCAATCTGGGGTCCGGGGAGCTGTTTTTT
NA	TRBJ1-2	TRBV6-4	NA	CASSDTYSRERMDGYTF	TGTGCCAGCAGTGACACTTATTCCAGGGAGCGAATGGATGGCTACACCTTC
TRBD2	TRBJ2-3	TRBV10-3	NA	CAISECACDGGAEADTQYF	TGTGCCATCAGTGAGTGCGCGTGTGACGGGGGGGCCGAAGCAGATACGCAGTATTTT
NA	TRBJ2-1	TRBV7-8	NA	CASSPDLYNEQFF	TGTGCCAGCAGCCCAGACCTTTACAATGAGCAGTTCTTC
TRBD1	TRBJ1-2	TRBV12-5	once	CASTFDAGGADYGYTF	TGTGCTAGTACCTTTGATGCAGGGGGCGCGGACTATGGCTACACCTTC
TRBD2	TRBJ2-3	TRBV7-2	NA	CASSSTSGVSSDTQYF	TGTGCCAGCAGCTCCACTAGCGGGGTATCCTCAGATACGCAGTATTTT
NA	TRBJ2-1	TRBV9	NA	CASSLPPTYPSSYNEQFF	TGTGCCAGCAGCCTTCCCCCGACTTACCCGAGCTCCTACAATGAGCAGTTCTTC
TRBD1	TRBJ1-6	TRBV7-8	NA	CASTLTRRTGDSPLHF	TGTGCCAGCACCTTAACTCGGCGGACAGGGGATTCACCCCTCCACTTT
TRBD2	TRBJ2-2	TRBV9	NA	CASSAAMGLAGGHNTGELFF	TGTGCCAGCAGCGCCGCGATGGGACTAGCGGGGGGGCACAACACCGGGGAGCTGTTTTTT
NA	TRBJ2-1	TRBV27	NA	CASSLLGGSYNEQFF	TGTGCCAGCAGTTTATTAGGGGGCTCCTACAATGAGCAGTTCTTC
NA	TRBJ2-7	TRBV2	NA	CASSRTAGGYEQYF	TGTGCCAGCAGTCGGACAGCCGGCGGCTACGAGCAGTACTTC
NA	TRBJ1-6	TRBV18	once	CASSPVRLIENSPLHF	TGTGCCAGCTCACCCGTGCGGCTGATAGAAAATTCACCCCTCCACTTT
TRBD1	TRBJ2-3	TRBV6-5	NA	CASDLTGGFTDTQYF	TGTGCCAGCGATTTAACAGGGGGCTTCACAGATACGCAGTATTTT
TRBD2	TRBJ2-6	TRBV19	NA	CASSRLAGGLSSGANVLTF	TGTGCCAGTAGTCGACTAGCGGGGGGCCTGAGCTCTGGGGCCAACGTCCTGACTTTC
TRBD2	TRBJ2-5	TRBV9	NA	CASSPSGGKQETQYF	TGTGCCAGCAGCCCTAGCGGGGGAAAACAAGAGACCCAGTACTTC
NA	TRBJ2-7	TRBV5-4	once	CASSLGHEQYF	TGTGCCAGCAGCTTGGGGCACGAGCAGTACTTC
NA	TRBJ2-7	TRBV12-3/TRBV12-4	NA	CASSLDFPNEQYF	TGTGCCAGCAGTCTCGACTTTCCCAACGAGCAGTACTTC
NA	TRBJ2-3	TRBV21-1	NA	CASSRTSGDSTDTQYF	TGTGCCAGCAGCAGGACTAGCGGGGACTCCACAGATACGCAGTATTTT
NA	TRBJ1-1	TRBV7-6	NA	CASSPGPKEAFF	TGTGCCAGCAGCCCGGGACCGAAAGAAGCTTTCTTT
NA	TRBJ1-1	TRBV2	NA	CASSEPRRPNTEAFF	TGTGCCAGCAGTGAACCACGGAGACCGAACACTGAAGCTTTCTTT
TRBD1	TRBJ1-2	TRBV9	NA	CASSPDGQAFYGYTF	TGTGCCAGCAGCCCTGATGGACAGGCGTTCTATGGCTACACCTTC
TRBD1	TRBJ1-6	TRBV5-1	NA	CASSQWDSSYNSPLHF	TGCGCCAGCAGCCAATGGGACAGCTCCTATAATTCACCCCTCCACTTT
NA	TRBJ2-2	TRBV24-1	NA	CATSGGLTTGELFF	TGTGCCACCAGTGGAGGGTTAACCACCGGGGAGCTGTTTTTT
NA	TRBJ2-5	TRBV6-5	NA	CASSSLHSQETQYF	TGTGCCAGCAGTTCACTCCACTCCCAAGAGACCCAGTACTTC
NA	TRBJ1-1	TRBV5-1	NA	CASRRTGSFGAFF	TGCGCCAGCAGACGAACAGGGTCCTTCGGGGCTTTCTTT
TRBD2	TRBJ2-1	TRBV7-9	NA	CASSLVGREGYNEQFF	TGTGCCAGCAGCTTAGTGGGCAGGGAGGGCTACAATGAGCAGTTCTTC
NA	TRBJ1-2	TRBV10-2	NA	CASSESVGYGYTF	TGCGCCAGCAGTGAGTCCGTTGGCTATGGCTACACCTTC
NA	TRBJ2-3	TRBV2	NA	CASKGLTQYF	TGTGCCAGCAAGGGGTTGACGCAGTATTTT
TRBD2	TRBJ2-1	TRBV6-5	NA	CASSFQAGGPSEQFF	TGTGCCAGCAGTTTTCAAGCGGGGGGGCCTAGTGAGCAGTTCTTC
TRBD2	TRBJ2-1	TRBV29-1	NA	CSASRLAGDNEQFF	TGCAGCGCTTCCCGGCTAGCGGGCGACAATGAGCAGTTCTTC
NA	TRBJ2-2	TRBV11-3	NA	CASSPRASTGELFF	TGTGCCAGCAGCCCCAGGGCCAGCACCGGGGAGCTGTTTTTT
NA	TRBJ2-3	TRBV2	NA	CASRATRDLDTQYF	TGTGCCAGCAGGGCGACTAGGGATCTAGATACGCAGTATTTT
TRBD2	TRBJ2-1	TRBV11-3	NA	CASSLEAGGAYNEQFF	TGTGCCAGCAGCTTAGAAGCGGGGGGCGCCTACAATGAGCAGTTCTTC
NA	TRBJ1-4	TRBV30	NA	CACLPTTSATNEKLFF	TGTGCCTGCCTTCCAACGACATCTGCAACTAATGAAAAACTGTTTTTT
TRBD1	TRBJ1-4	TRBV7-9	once	CASSHPGQTARGYEKLFF	TGTGCCAGCAGCCACCCGGGACAGACCGCGCGCGGGTATGAAAAACTGTTTTTT
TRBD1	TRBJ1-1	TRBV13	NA	CASSIRDRGQTEAFF	TGTGCCAGCAGCATCCGGGACAGGGGTCAGACTGAAGCTTTCTTT
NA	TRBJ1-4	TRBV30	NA	CAWSVGEKLFF	TGTGCCTGGAGTGTAGGGGAAAAACTGTTTTTT